This TCR beta chain originates from a study of blood T cells in healthy people across ages. Overall study results and limits: Changes seen in expanded clonotypes were possibly confounded by donor CMV status left unknown.

Next came a second PCR, run for about 6 to 12 cycles, which used a sample-barcoded 5' primer along with a J-beta primer mix. A tag from a template-switch adaptor with 12 random nucleotides marked each cDNA molecule. Each sample provided no less than 2.5 million CDR3-containing paired-end reads. TCRdb ran MiXCR on the 5' RACE reads and lists one entry per CDR3 protein. The profile shows 550,000 to 700,000 distinct CDR3 sequences, approximately 30% of them singletons. Germline CDR1 reads LNHDA; CDR2 reads SQIVND (reference sequence). The CDR3 has 17 residues. V was clipped by 4 bases and J by 5 bases; unmatched bases: 9. Caucasian individuals from Russia who were healthy and aged 6 to 90 acted as donors. This clonotype was picked up a small number of times. Its antigen is unidentified.

Sample: blood. The chain couples TRBV19 to TRBJ2-2, with 11 positions matching TRBD1. The TCR sequence derives from a woman aged 70-85 years in good health. CDR3 nucleotide sequence: TGTGCCAGTAGTAGACGAGCGGGGACAGGGGGAACCGGGGAGCTGTTTTTT. It specifies CASSRRAGTGGTGELFF.